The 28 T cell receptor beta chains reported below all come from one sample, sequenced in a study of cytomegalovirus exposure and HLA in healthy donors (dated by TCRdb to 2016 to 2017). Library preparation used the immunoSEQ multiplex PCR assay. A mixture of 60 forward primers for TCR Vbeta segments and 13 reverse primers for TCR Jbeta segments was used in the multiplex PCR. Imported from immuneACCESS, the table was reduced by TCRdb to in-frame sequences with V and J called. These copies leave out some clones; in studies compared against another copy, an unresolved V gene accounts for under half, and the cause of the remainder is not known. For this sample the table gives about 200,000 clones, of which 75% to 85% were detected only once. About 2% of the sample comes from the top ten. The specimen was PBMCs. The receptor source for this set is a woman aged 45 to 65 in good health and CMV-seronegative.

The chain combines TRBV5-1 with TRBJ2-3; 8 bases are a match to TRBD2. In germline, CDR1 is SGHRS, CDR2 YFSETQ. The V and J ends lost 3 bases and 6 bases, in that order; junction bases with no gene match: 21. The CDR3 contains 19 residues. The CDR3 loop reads CASSSTGTRNHTHWDTQYF. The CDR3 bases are TGCGCCAGCAGCTCTACCGGGACTAGGAATCACACACACTGGGATACGCAGTATTTT.

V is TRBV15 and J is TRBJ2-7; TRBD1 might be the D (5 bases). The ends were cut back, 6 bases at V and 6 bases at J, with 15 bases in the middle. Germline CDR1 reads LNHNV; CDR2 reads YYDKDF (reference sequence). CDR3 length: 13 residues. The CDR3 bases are TGTGCCACCAGTTCGGTGTCAGGGTCCGAGCAGTACTTC. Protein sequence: CATSSVSGSEQYF.

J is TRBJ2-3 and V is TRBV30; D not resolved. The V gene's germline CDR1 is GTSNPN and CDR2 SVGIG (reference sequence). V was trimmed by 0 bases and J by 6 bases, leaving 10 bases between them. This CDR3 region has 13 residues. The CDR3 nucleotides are TGTGCCTGGAGTGTACGTGAGAGGGATACGCAGTATTTT. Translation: CAWSVRERDTQYF.

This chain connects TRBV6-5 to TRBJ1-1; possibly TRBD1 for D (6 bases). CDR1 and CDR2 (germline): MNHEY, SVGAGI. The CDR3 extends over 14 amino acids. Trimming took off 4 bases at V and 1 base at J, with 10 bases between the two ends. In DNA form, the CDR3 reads TGTGCCAGCAGTTCTGGACAGTCGAACACTGAAGCTTTCTTT. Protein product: CASSSGQSNTEAFF.

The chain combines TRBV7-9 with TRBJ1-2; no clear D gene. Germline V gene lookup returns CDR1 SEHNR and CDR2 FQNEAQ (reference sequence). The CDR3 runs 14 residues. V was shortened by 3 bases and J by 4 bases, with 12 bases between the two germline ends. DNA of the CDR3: TGTGCCAGCAGCTTCCCCACGGGGTCCTATGGCTACACCTTC. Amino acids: CASSFPTGSYGYTF.

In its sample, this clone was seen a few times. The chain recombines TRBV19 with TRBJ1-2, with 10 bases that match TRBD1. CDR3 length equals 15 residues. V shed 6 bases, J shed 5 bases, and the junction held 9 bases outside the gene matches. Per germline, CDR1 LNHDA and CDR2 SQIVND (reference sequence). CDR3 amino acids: CASSLTGTGDYGYTF. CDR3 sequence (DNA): TGTGCCAGTAGCCTCACCGGGACAGGGGATTATGGCTACACCTTC.

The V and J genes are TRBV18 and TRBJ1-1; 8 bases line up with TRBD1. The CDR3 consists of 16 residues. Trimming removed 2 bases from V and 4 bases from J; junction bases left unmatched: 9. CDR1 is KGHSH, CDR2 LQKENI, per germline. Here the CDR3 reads CASSPSKQGVATEAFF. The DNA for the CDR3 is TGTGCCAGCTCACCATCGAAACAGGGGGTGGCCACTGAAGCTTTCTTT. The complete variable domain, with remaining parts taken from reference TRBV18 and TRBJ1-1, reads NAGVMQNPRHLVRRRGQEARLRCSPMKGHSHVYWYRQLPEEGLKFMVYLQKENIIDESGMPKERFSAEFPKEGPSILRIQQVVRGDSAAYFCASSPSKQGVATEAFFGQGTRLTVV.

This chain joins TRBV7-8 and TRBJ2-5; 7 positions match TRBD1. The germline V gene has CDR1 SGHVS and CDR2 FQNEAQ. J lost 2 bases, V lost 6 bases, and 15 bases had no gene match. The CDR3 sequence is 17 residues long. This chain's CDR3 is CASRSPHPGQRQETQYF. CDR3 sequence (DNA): TGTGCCAGCAGATCTCCACATCCGGGACAGAGGCAAGAGACCCAGTACTTC.

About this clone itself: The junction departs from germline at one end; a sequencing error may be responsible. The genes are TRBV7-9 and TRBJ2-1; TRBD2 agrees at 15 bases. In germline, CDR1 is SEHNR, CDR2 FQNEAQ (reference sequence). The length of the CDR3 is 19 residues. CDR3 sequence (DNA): TGTTCCAGCAGCCTAGGACTAGCGGGAGGGGGGACCCTCTACAATGAGCAGTTCTTC. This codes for CSSSLGLAGGGTLYNEQFF.

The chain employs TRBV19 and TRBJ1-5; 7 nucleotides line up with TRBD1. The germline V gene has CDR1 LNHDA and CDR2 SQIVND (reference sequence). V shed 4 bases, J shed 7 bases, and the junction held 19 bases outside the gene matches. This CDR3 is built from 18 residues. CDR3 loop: CASSKGTKDRSTGQPQHF. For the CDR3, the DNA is TGTGCCAGTAGTAAGGGAACAAAGGACAGGTCCACAGGCCAGCCCCAGCATTTT.

CDR3 loop: CASSPGRSNSPLHF. The CDR3, as DNA: TGTGCCAGCAGCCCGGGGAGGTCCAATTCACCCCTCCACTTT. The V gene is TRBV6-5, the J gene TRBJ1-6, with unresolved D. V lost 6 bases, J lost 7 bases, and 13 bases lay in between. The CDR3 runs 14 residues. Germline V gene sequence: CDR1 MNHEY, CDR2 SVGAGI.

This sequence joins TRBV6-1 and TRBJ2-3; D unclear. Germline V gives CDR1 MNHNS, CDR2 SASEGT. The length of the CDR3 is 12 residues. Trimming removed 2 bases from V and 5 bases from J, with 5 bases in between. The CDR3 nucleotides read TGTGCCAGCAGTGAATCGGGAGATACGCAGTATTTT. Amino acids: CASSESGDTQYF.

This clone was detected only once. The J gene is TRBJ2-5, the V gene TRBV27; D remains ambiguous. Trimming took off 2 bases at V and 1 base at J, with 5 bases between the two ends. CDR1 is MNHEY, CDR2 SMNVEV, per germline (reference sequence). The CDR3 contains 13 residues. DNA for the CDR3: TGTGCCAGCAGTTTAGCGGTCCAAGAGACCCAGTACTTC. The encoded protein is CASSLAVQETQYF.

The CDR3 reads CASSSGQSGNTIYF. The CDR3 DNA reads as TGTGCCAGCAGTTCCGGACAGTCTGGAAACACCATATATTTT. This sequence joins TRBV28 and TRBJ1-3; weak D call: TRBD1 (6 bases). V was cut by 4 bases and J by 1 base, with 8 bases left in between. The CDR3 length is 14 residues. Germline lookup yields CDR1 MDHEN and CDR2 SYDVKM.

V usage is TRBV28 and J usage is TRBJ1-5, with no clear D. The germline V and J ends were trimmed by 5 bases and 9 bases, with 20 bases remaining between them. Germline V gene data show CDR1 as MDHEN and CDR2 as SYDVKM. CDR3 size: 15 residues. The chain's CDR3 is CASSPQAGVKRPQHF. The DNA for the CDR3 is TGTGCCAGCAGTCCGCAGGCGGGCGTGAAGAGGCCCCAGCATTTT.

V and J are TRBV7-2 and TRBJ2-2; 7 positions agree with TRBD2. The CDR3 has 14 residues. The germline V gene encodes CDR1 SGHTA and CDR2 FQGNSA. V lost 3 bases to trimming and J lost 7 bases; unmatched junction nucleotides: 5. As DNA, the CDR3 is TGTGCCAGCAGCTTGGATAGCGGGTTCGGGGAGCTGTTTTTT. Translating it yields CASSLDSGFGELFF.

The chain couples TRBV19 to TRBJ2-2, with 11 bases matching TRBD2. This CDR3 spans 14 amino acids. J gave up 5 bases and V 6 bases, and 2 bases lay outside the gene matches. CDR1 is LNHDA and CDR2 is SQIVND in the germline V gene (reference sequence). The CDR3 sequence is CASRLAGVTGELFF. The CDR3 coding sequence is TGTGCCAGTAGACTAGCGGGAGTTACCGGGGAGCTGTTTTTT.

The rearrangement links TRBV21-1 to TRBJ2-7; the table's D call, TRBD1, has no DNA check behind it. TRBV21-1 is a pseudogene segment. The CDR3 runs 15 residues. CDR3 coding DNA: TGTGCCAGCAGTGGGACAGATTGGCACTCCTACGAGCAGTACTTC. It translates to CASSGTDWHSYEQYF.

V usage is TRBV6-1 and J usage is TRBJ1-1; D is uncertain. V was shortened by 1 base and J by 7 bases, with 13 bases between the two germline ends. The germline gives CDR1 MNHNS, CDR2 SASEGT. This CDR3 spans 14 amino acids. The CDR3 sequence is CASSEVVGASEAFF. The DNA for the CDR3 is TGTGCCAGCAGTGAAGTCGTGGGAGCGAGTGAAGCTTTCTTT.

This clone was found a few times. The CDR3 region has the DNA TGTGCCAGCTCACCACCGGAGGGTCTGATGAACACTGAAGCTTTCTTT. It specifies CASSPPEGLMNTEAFF. V is TRBV18 and J is TRBJ1-1; D is uncertain. Germline lookup yields CDR1 KGHSH and CDR2 LQKENI. The V and J ends lost 0 bases and 0 bases respectively, with 11 bases between them. The CDR3 spans 16 residues.

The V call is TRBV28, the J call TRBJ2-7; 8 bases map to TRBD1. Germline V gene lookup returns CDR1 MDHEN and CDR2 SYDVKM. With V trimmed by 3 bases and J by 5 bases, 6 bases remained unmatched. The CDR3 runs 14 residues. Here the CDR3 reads CASSFPGQGHEQYF. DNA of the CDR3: TGTGCCAGCAGTTTTCCCGGACAGGGCCACGAGCAGTACTTC.

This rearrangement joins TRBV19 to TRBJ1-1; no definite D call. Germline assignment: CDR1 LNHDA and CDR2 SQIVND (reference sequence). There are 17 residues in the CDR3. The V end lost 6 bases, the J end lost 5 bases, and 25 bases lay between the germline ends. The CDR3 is CASSPNTPFEGGTEAFF. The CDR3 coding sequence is TGTGCCAGTAGCCCGAATACCCCCTTCGAGGGAGGGACTGAAGCTTTCTTT.

CDR3 in amino acids: CASSLGPSSGEQYF. CDR3 DNA sequence: TGTGCCAGCAGCTTAGGGCCTAGCTCGGGGGAGCAGTACTTC. J is TRBJ2-7 and V is TRBV7-8; TRBD2 might be the D (5 bases). Trimming pared 1 base from V and 7 bases from J, leaving 14 bases between. CDR1 SGHVS and CDR2 FQNEAQ come from the germline V gene. The CDR3 is 14 residues long. Combining the CDR3 with reference TRBV7-8 and TRBJ2-7 gives the whole variable domain GAGVSQSPRYKVAKRGQDVALRCDPISGHVSLFWYQQALGQGPEFLTYFQNEAQLDKSGLPSDRFFAERPEGSVSTLKIQRTQQEDSAVYLCASSLGPSSGEQYFGPGTRLTVT.

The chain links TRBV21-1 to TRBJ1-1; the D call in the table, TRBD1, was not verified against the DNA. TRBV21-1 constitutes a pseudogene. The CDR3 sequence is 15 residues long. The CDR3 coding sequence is TGTGCCAGCAGCTTACGGACAGGCGAGGACACTGAAGCTTTCTTT. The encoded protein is CASSLRTGEDTEAFF.

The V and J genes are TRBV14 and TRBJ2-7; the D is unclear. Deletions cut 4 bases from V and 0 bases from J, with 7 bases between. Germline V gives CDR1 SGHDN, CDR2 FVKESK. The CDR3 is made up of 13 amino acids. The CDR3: CASSLASSYEQYF. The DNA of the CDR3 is TGTGCCAGCAGCCTAGCCAGCTCCTACGAGCAGTACTTC.

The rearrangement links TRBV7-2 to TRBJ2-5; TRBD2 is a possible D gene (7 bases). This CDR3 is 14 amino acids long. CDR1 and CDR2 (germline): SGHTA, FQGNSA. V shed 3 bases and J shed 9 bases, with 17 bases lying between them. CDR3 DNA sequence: TGTGCCAGCAGCTTCAGGGAAGGGGGGGTGGCCCAGTACTTC. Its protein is CASSFREGGVAQYF.

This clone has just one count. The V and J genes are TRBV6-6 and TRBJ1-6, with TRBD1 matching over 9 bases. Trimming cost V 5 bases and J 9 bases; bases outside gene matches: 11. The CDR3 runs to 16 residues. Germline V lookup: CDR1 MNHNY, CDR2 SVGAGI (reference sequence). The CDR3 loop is CASSPRTGGPSSPLHF. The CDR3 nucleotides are TGTGCCAGCAGTCCCCGAACAGGGGGCCCTAGTTCACCCCTCCACTTT.

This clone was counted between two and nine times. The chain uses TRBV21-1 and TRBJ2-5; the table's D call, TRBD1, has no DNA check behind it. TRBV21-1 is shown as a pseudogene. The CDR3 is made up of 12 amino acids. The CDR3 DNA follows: TGTGCCAGCAGCATAGAGGGGGAAGGGGTGTACTTC. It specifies CASSIEGEGVYF.